These 23 T cell receptor beta chains were sequenced from one sample in a study of blood T cell repertoires in COVID-19. TCRdb keeps only in-frame clones here, not all; method: immunoSEQ multiplex PCR. Of approximately 76,000 clones listed, around 83% are singletons. The specimen sequenced was peripheral blood. These receptors were collected from a woman in her sixties with acute or convalescent COVID-19.

The chain employs TRBV7-9 and TRBJ2-7; 8 nucleotides align to TRBD1. The germline V gene encodes CDR1 SEHNR and CDR2 FQNEAQ (reference sequence). This CDR3 comprises 14 residues. The trim removed 1 base at V and 7 bases at J, leaving 6 bases unmatched. The CDR3 DNA is TGTGCCAGCAGCTTAGTCGGACAGGGAAGGGAGCAGTACTTC. Its protein is CASSLVGQGREQYF. Supplemented by reference TRBV7-9 and TRBJ2-7, the full variable domain reads DTGVSQNPRHKITKRGQNVTFRCDPISEHNRLYWYRQTLGQGPEFLTYFQNEAQLEKSRLLSDRFSAERPKGSFSTLEIQRTEQGDSAMYLCASSLVGQGREQYFGPGTRLTVT.

The chain recombines TRBV5-5 with TRBJ2-6; D perhaps matches TRBD1 (5 bases). The CDR3 is 15 residues long. Germline V gives CDR1 SGHKS, CDR2 YYEKEE (reference sequence). Trimming cost V 3 bases and J 4 bases, with 11 bases left between them. The CDR3 sequence: CASSWQGSGANVLTF. CDR3 coding DNA: TGTGCCAGCAGCTGGCAGGGTTCAGGGGCCAACGTCCTGACTTTC.

This clone was observed once. This sequence joins TRBV19 and TRBJ2-1; maybe TRBD2 (6 bases). Germline-derived CDR1 and CDR2 are LNHDA and SQIVND (reference sequence). Trimming removed 4 bases from V and 4 bases from J, with 14 bases in between. The CDR3 contains 15 residues. DNA for the CDR3: TGTGCCAGTAGTAACTCCGGGACTGATTACAATGAGCAGTTCTTC. The encoded protein is CASSNSGTDYNEQFF.

The chain combines TRBV5-5 with TRBJ2-3; maybe TRBD1 (6 bases). CDR3 length: 15 amino acids. V lost 2 bases and J 1 base, leaving 11 bases between the germline ends. The germline CDR1 and CDR2 sequences are SGHKS and YYEKEE (reference sequence). This CDR3 is CASSLLGAGTDTQYF. CDR3 nucleotides: TGTGCCAGCAGCTTACTGGGGGCGGGCACAGATACGCAGTATTTT. The full variable domain, with the rest looked up from reference TRBV5-5 and TRBJ2-3, is DAGVTQSPTHLIKTRGQQVTLRCSPISGHKSVSWYQQVLGQGPQFIFQYYEKEERGRGNFPDRFSARQFPNYSSELNVNALLLGDSALYLCASSLLGAGTDTQYFGPGTRLTVL.

This chain uses TRBV12-3 or TRBV12-4 with TRBJ1-1, with D tentatively TRBD1 (5 bases). The CDR3 is 12 amino acids. V was shortened by 5 bases and J by 4 bases, with 8 bases between the two germline ends. CDR3 sequence (DNA): TGTGCCAGCAGTAGGAGGGGCACTGAAGCTTTCTTT. This encodes CASSRRGTEAFF.

The sample holds one count of this clone. V usage is TRBV5-4 and J usage is TRBJ1-1; 9 bases align to TRBD1. This CDR3 is built from 13 residues. Germline V gene data show CDR1 as SGHNT and CDR2 as YYREEE (reference sequence). Trimming cost V 9 bases and J 3 bases; bases outside gene matches: 6. The CDR3 reads CATQGAADTEAFF. Written as DNA, the CDR3 is TGTGCCACACAGGGGGCGGCGGACACTGAAGCTTTCTTT.

At least ten counts were recorded for this clone. The chain links TRBV4-1 to TRBJ1-1; D unclear. Germline CDR1 is MGHRA and CDR2 is YSYEKL. Trimming removed 0 bases at V and 6 bases at J, with 11 bases between. The CDR3 length is 14 residues. The CDR3 DNA follows: TGCGCCAGCAGCCAAGATCGAGGGATCTCTGAAGCTTTCTTT. Protein product: CASSQDRGISEAFF.

This clone turned up a few times. V usage is TRBV5-6 and J usage is TRBJ1-1; unclear D gene. Between the trimmed V and J ends, which lost 5 bases and 1 base, there was a span of 6 bases. CDR3 size: 12 residues. Germline V lookup: CDR1 SGHDT, CDR2 YYEEEE. This chain's CDR3 is CASSRQNTEAFF. CDR3 sequence (DNA): TGTGCCAGCAGTCGACAGAACACTGAAGCTTTCTTT.

Only a few counts were recorded for this clone. This sequence joins TRBV6-1 and TRBJ1-3; D is perhaps TRBD1 (5 bases). The germline V gene has CDR1 MNHNS and CDR2 SASEGT. CDR3 length: 14 residues. The V end was cut by 2 bases, the J end by 8 bases, with 13 bases between. CDR3 bases: TGTGCCAGCAGTGAAAGTGCCCAGGGTGACACCATATATTTT. Translation: CASSESAQGDTIYF.

The chain couples TRBV6-5 to TRBJ1-1, with D unresolved. Germline V gene sequence: CDR1 MNHEY, CDR2 SVGAGI. CDR3 length: 13 amino acids. V was trimmed by 7 bases and J by 3 bases, leaving 12 bases between them. Written as DNA, the CDR3 is TGTGCCAGCATTAACAACGGGTACACTGAAGCTTTCTTT. It translates to CASINNGYTEAFF.

The rearrangement joins TRBV6-5 to TRBJ1-1; D possibly corresponds to TRBD1 (6 bases). Germline-derived CDR1 and CDR2 are MNHEY and SVGAGI. V lost 8 bases and J 5 bases, leaving 15 bases between the germline ends. The CDR3 has 13 residues. CDR3 bases: TGTGCCAGCCTCGAACAGGGAGGGACTGAAGCTTTCTTT. It yields the protein CASLEQGGTEAFF.

The genes are TRBV27 and TRBJ2-3; 13 bases are a match to TRBD2. The germline CDR1 and CDR2 sequences are MNHEY and SMNVEV (reference sequence). Trimming removed 6 bases from V and 6 bases from J; junction bases left unmatched: 6. CDR3 length equals 15 residues. The CDR3 is CASRLLAGGPDTQYF. CDR3 in DNA: TGTGCCAGCAGGTTACTAGCGGGGGGGCCGGATACGCAGTATTTT.

This chain connects TRBV6-1 to TRBJ1-2, with D unresolved. Trimming cost V 2 bases and J 8 bases, with 18 bases left between them. This CDR3 spans 15 amino acids. CDR1 and CDR2 (germline): MNHNS, SASEGT. The CDR3 DNA reads TGTGCCAGCAGTGAACTTGGACTCAAAAAAGGAGGCTACACCTTC. As protein: CASSELGLKKGGYTF.

In nucleotides, the CDR3 is TGTGCCACCAGTGATCCCGGACAGGGGGAGCAGTTCTTC. Translating it yields CATSDPGQGEQFF. The chain carries TRBV24-1 and TRBJ2-1; 9 bases are shared with TRBD1. The V and J ends lost 3 bases and 10 bases, in that order; junction bases with no gene match: 3. Germline loops: CDR1 KGHDR, CDR2 SFDVKD. The CDR3 runs to 13 residues.

The V gene is TRBV9, the J gene TRBJ1-1, with D hard to call. Germline values: CDR1 SGDLS, CDR2 YYNGEE. The length of the CDR3 is 15 residues. Trimming took 0 bases from V and 1 from J, leaving 10 bases between them. CDR3 nucleotides: TGTGCCAGCAGCGTAGGTAGACTCCAGAACACTGAAGCTTTCTTT. Translating it yields CASSVGRLQNTEAFF.

The chain couples TRBV18 to TRBJ2-1; TRBD2 is a possible D gene (6 bases). V was trimmed by 6 bases and J by 1 base, leaving 16 bases between them. The CDR3 extends over 16 amino acids. Germline CDR1 KGHSH, CDR2 LQKENI. In nucleotides, the CDR3 is TGTGCCAGCTCCCTGGGGGGATTGGCGTCCTACAATGAGCAGTTCTTC. Translated: CASSLGGLASYNEQFF.

This chain joins TRBV11-2 and TRBJ1-5, with no clear D. V lost 4 bases and J lost 2, with 6 bases in between. CDR1 and CDR2 from the germline V gene are SGHAT and FQNNGV. The CDR3 length is 13 residues. CDR3 amino acids: CASSSGGNQPQHF. The CDR3 nucleotides read TGTGCCAGCAGCTCCGGAGGCAATCAGCCCCAGCATTTT.

The chain combines TRBV5-1 with TRBJ1-2; TRBD1 is a possible D gene (6 bases). V was shortened by 3 bases and J by 4 bases, with 16 bases between the two germline ends. Germline V gene sequence: CDR1 SGHRS, CDR2 YFSETQ. The CDR3 consists of 15 residues. Written as DNA, the CDR3 is TGCGCCAGCAGCTCCGACGGACAGTTTCTCTATGGCTACACCTTC. Translating gives CASSSDGQFLYGYTF.

This clone was recorded once. The chain combines TRBV19 with TRBJ2-5, with 8 bases that match TRBD2. Per the germline V gene, CDR1 is LNHDA and CDR2 is SQIVND (reference sequence). The CDR3 spans 14 residues. The V gene end was trimmed by 11 bases and the J gene end by 5 bases; junction bases not matched to a gene: 13. The CDR3 spells CACGQTSAVETQYF. In DNA, the CDR3 is TGTGCCTGCGGTCAGACTAGCGCGGTGGAGACCCAGTACTTC.

This sequence joins TRBV4-2 and TRBJ2-7, with D tentatively TRBD1 (5 bases). Trimming left V 4 bases short and J 7 bases short, with 23 bases between. The CDR3 has 16 amino acids. The germline V gene has CDR1 LGHNA and CDR2 YNFKEQ. DNA of the CDR3: TGTGCCAGCAGCCTTAGTTCTCAAGGGGATTCAAAAGAGCAGTACTTC. It yields the protein CASSLSSQGDSKEQYF.

Only a few counts were recorded for this clone. This rearrangement joins TRBV9 to TRBJ2-1; 7 nucleotides align to TRBD1. V shed 4 bases and J 5 bases; nucleotides not matched to a gene: 6. Germline V gene data show CDR1 as SGDLS and CDR2 as YYNGEE. This CDR3 contains 14 residues. The CDR3 here is CASSIGTVNNEQFF. Written as DNA, the CDR3 is TGTGCCAGCAGCATCGGGACAGTAAACAATGAGCAGTTCTTC.

This clone was counted only a few times. The chain links TRBV12-3 or TRBV12-4 to TRBJ2-4; no firm D call. This CDR3 contains 13 residues. The V end was cut by 3 bases, the J end by 6 bases, with 9 bases between. The CDR3 bases are TGTGCCAGCAGTTTGTCACAGATAAACATTCAGTACTTC. This sequence encodes CASSLSQINIQYF.

The chain couples TRBV2 to TRBJ2-2; D remains unclear. This CDR3 has 12 amino acids. The ends were cut back, 4 bases at V and 6 bases at J, with 6 bases in the middle. The germline CDR1 and CDR2 sequences are SNHLY and FYNNEI. The DNA of the CDR3 is TGTGCCAGCAGTGGCCGAGCCGGGGAGCTGTTTTTT. This encodes CASSGRAGELFF.